Listed here are 26 T cell receptor beta chains from one sample, sequenced in a study of blood T cells in healthy people across ages. PCR was performed a second time for about 7 to 11 cycles using a sample-barcoded 5' primer and a J-beta primer mix. TCRdb re-derived calls from the 5' RACE reads in MiXCR, one entry per CDR3 protein. The table includes about 1.1 million distinct CDR3 sequences, around two fifths detected once. The sample taken for sequencing was blood. These receptor sequences come from a man aged 18 to 29 in good health.

The rearrangement links TRBV29-1 to TRBJ1-4; D is possibly TRBD1 (5 bases). Germline V lookup: CDR1 SQVTM, CDR2 ANQGSEA. The germline V and J ends were trimmed by 4 bases and 8 bases, with 11 bases remaining between them. The CDR3 runs 12 residues. The CDR3 DNA sequence: TGCAGCGTTGTAGGGGCTGGGGAAAAACTGTTTTTT. Translating gives CSVVGAGEKLFF.

J is TRBJ1-2 and V is TRBV9, with 8 nucleotides matching TRBD1. Trimming cost V 4 bases and J 6 bases; bases outside gene matches: 5. CDR3 length: 13 residues. Germline V gene lookup returns CDR1 SGDLS and CDR2 YYNGEE. CDR3 sequence (DNA): TGTGCCAGCAGCATCCAGGACAGGGATGGCTACACCTTC. Translating gives CASSIQDRDGYTF.

The chain joins TRBV20-1 to TRBJ1-1, with 7 bases identical to TRBD1. CDR1 is DFQATT, CDR2 SNEGSKA, per germline (reference sequence). Unmatched junction bases numbered 10, after V lost 2 bases and J lost 4 bases. The CDR3 is 15 residues long. CDR3 residues: CSARRVMTGPTEAFF. In nucleotides, the CDR3 is TGCAGTGCTAGACGTGTTATGACAGGGCCCACTGAAGCTTTCTTT.

The chain employs TRBV6-2 or TRBV6-3 and TRBJ2-1; D possibly corresponds to TRBD1 (6 bases). The V gene's germline CDR1 is MNHEY and CDR2 SVGEGT. V was clipped by 2 bases and J by 1 base, with 24 bases between them. This CDR3 is 20 amino acids long. The CDR3 coding sequence is TGTGCCAGCAGTTACCTCGCTAATTCAGGGGCCATTCGATCCTACAATGAGCAGTTCTTC. Translated, it gives CASSYLANSGAIRSYNEQFF.

This clonotype was seen a few times. The chain recombines TRBV7-2 with TRBJ2-7, with D perhaps matching TRBD2 (6 bases). V lost 2 bases to trimming and J lost 4 bases, with 15 bases between them. The germline CDR1 and CDR2 sequences are SGHTA and FQGNSA. The CDR3 is 15 residues long. CDR3 bases: TGTGCCAGCAGCTTATTGACGGACTATTCATACGAGCAGTACTTC. Amino acids: CASSLLTDYSYEQYF.

A remark on this clonotype: An end of the junction differs from the germline gene, which may be a read error. This chain joins TRBV4-1 and TRBJ1-5; a possible D gene is TRBD1 (6 bases). CDR1 and CDR2 from the germline V gene are MGHRA and YSYEKL. This CDR3 is built from 16 residues. CDR3 protein: CVSSQGRTDRNQPQHF. The DNA of the CDR3 is TGCGTCAGCAGCCAGGGCAGGACAGATAGGAATCAACCCCAGCATTTT.

This clonotype was observed a handful of times. A read error may account for a junction end that differs from germline. This chain uses TRBV12-3 or TRBV12-4 with TRBJ1-2; D is undetermined. This CDR3 spans 12 amino acids. The CDR3 reads CASRLGAYGYTF. CDR3 in DNA: TGTGCCAGCAGGTTAGGCGCCTATGGCTACACCTTC.

V usage is TRBV2 and J usage is TRBJ2-1, with D unclear. Trimming stripped 5 bases from V and 0 bases from J, with 11 bases between. The CDR3 runs 15 residues. CDR1 is SNHLY and CDR2 is FYNNEI in the germline V gene. The chain's CDR3 is CASSILRSSYNEQFF. The CDR3, as DNA: TGTGCCAGCAGTATACTACGGAGCTCCTACAATGAGCAGTTCTTC.

CDR3 nucleotides: TGCAGCGTTGGCCCAAATAGTGGCGAGCAGTTCTTC. Protein sequence: CSVGPNSGEQFF. V is TRBV29-1 and J is TRBJ2-1; no clear D. Germline lookup yields CDR1 SQVTM and CDR2 ANQGSEA. There are 12 residues in the CDR3. Trimming removed 4 bases at V and 10 bases at J, with 14 bases between.

This clonotype appeared a single time. The rearrangement uses TRBV7-2 and TRBJ2-3; 7 nucleotides agree with TRBD2. Germline values: CDR1 SGHTA, CDR2 FQGNSA. V was pared by 5 bases and J by 5 bases, with 13 bases of the junction left unmatched. The CDR3 sequence is 16 residues long. The CDR3 DNA reads TGTGCCAGCAGCATGGACCGGACTAGGGCGAGAGATACGCAGTATTTT. Translated: CASSMDRTRARDTQYF.

This clonotype occurred a few times. The rearrangement uses TRBV5-6 and TRBJ2-5, with D uncertain. Per the germline V gene, CDR1 is SGHDT and CDR2 is YYEEEE. The V end lost 4 bases, the J end lost 1 base, and 14 bases lay between the germline ends. The CDR3 covers 15 residues. The CDR3 reads CASSIVGRIQETQYF. The CDR3, as DNA: TGTGCCAGCAGCATTGTCGGGCGGATCCAAGAGACCCAGTACTTC. Filled out from reference TRBV5-6 and TRBJ2-5, the complete variable domain reads DAGVTQSPTHLIKTRGQQVTLRCSPKSGHDTVSWYQQALGQGPQFIFQYYEEEERQRGNFPDRFSGHQFPNYSSELNVNALLLGDSALYLCASSIVGRIQETQYFGPGTRLLVL.

This clonotype was seen a single time. The chain has TRBV20-1 and TRBJ1-4; D is uncertain. The V end lost 3 bases, the J end lost 8 bases, and 13 bases lay between the germline ends. This CDR3 region has 13 residues. Germline lookup yields CDR1 DFQATT and CDR2 SNEGSKA (reference sequence). The CDR3 loop reads CSASTRLDEKLFF. The CDR3 DNA is TGCAGTGCTAGTACCAGATTGGACGAAAAACTGTTTTTT.

This clonotype showed up just a few times. The gene calls are TRBV6-5 and TRBJ1-2; 11 nucleotides align to TRBD1. This CDR3 is 14 amino acids long. The ends lost 7 bases at V and 7 bases at J; junction bases unmatched: 8. CDR1 is MNHEY and CDR2 is SVGAGI in the germline V gene. CDR3 sequence reads: CASTLGTGGIGYTF. The CDR3 DNA reads TGTGCCAGCACCCTAGGGACAGGGGGAATTGGCTACACCTTC.

Worth noting for this clonotype: The junction departs from the called germline gene at one end, perhaps through a read error. V and J are TRBV4-3 and TRBJ1-1, with 9 bases that match TRBD1. Per germline, CDR1 LGHNA and CDR2 YSLEER. The CDR3 consists of 18 residues. The CDR3 DNA is TGCACCAGCAGCCAAGACAGGGGGGTGACAGGGGCCAGCGCTGAAGCTTTCTTT. This sequence encodes CTSSQDRGVTGASAEAFF.

This clonotype was detected a few times. The gene calls are TRBV4-3 and TRBJ2-4; D is ambiguous. The J call may be mistaken, given a closer DNA end match to TRBJ2-7. This CDR3 comprises 17 residues. CDR1 is LGHNA, CDR2 YSLEER, per germline. The CDR3 DNA reads as TGCGCCAGCAGCCAAGATAGTAAACCAGGCTGCTGGTACGAGCAGTACTTC. Translating it yields CASSQDSKPGCWYEQYF.

The chain couples TRBV19 to TRBJ2-1; no definite D call. Between the trimmed V and J ends, which lost 0 bases and 8 bases, there was a span of 8 bases. Germline V gene data show CDR1 as LNHDA and CDR2 as SQIVND (reference sequence). The CDR3 spans 13 residues. In DNA, the CDR3 is TGTGCCAGTAGTATAGAAGGTCGCGATGAGCAGTTCTTC. Amino acid sequence: CASSIEGRDEQFF.

This clonotype was observed a handful of times. The rearrangement joins TRBV12-3 or TRBV12-4 to TRBJ2-1, with D tentatively TRBD2 (5 bases). Matching the DNA end better, TRBJ2-7 makes the J call doubtful. CDR3 length equals 15 residues. DNA for the CDR3: TGTGCCAGCTGTAGTCGGGATGTTACCTACAATGAGCAGTACTTC. Protein sequence: CASCSRDVTYNEQYF.

The V and J genes are TRBV6-6 and TRBJ2-6; no reliable D call. V was pared by 0 bases and J by 2 bases, with 11 bases between. From germline, CDR1 is MNHNY and CDR2 SVGAGI (reference sequence). CDR3 length: 17 amino acids. CDR3 in DNA: TGTGCCAGCAGTTACTCACACACGGTCCCTGGGGCCAACGTCCTGACTTTC. This translates into CASSYSHTVPGANVLTF.

V gene TRBV6-5 combines with J gene TRBJ2-1; TRBD2 matches at 11 bases. The CDR3 loop spans 16 amino acids. With V trimmed by 1 base and J by 7 bases, 6 bases remained unmatched. Looked up from germline, CDR1 is MNHEY and CDR2 is SVGAGI. The CDR3 spells CASSYFLAGGENEQFF. CDR3 DNA: TGTGCCAGCAGTTACTTCCTAGCGGGAGGTGAAAATGAGCAGTTCTTC.

The CDR3 protein is CSARESPWGSTEAFF. CDR3 DNA: TGCAGTGCTAGAGAGTCCCCTTGGGGGAGCACTGAAGCTTTCTTT. The genes are TRBV20-1 and TRBJ1-1; tentative D call: TRBD1 (5 bases). This CDR3 is built from 15 residues. V lost 0 bases, J lost 4 bases, and 15 bases lay in between. Looked up from germline, CDR1 is DFQATT and CDR2 is SNEGSKA (reference sequence).

The chain employs TRBV29-1 and TRBJ1-1; 7 bases line up with TRBD1. The CDR3 runs 13 residues. The V segment lost 6 bases and the J segment 1 base; nucleotides outside the gene matches: 5. The germline V gene has CDR1 SQVTM and CDR2 ANQGSEA. CDR3 nucleotides: TGCAGCGTCTCCGACAGGGCGAACACTGAAGCTTTCTTT. This encodes CSVSDRANTEAFF.

The chain carries TRBV5-1 and TRBJ2-1, with 8 bases aligning to TRBD1. V trimming: 4 bases; J trimming: 5 bases; junction bases outside the gene matches: 5. Looked up from germline, CDR1 is SGHRS and CDR2 is YFSETQ. The length of the CDR3 is 14 residues. CDR3 DNA: TGCGCCAGCAGCCGACAGGGGACTGACAATGAGCAGTTCTTC. Amino acids: CASSRQGTDNEQFF.

The chain uses TRBV7-8 and TRBJ1-1; TRBD1 might be the D (6 bases). CDR3 size: 12 residues. Germline V CDR1 and CDR2: SGHVS, FQNEAQ. V shed 5 bases and J shed 11 bases, with 15 bases lying between them. The CDR3 DNA reads TGTGCCAGCAGCGCAGCACAGGGTCGGGCTTTCTTT. Its protein is CASSAAQGRAFF.

V usage is TRBV7-2 and J usage is TRBJ2-3; 8 bases are shared with TRBD2. The V segment lost 7 bases and the J segment 4 bases; nucleotides outside the gene matches: 13. Germline V gives CDR1 SGHTA, CDR2 FQGNSA. The length of the CDR3 is 16 residues. CDR3 DNA sequence: TGTGCCAGCATCCAGAGGGGGAGCGGGAGAGCAGATACGCAGTATTTT. Amino acids: CASIQRGSGRADTQYF.

The chain's CDR3 is CASSDPGSANYGYTF. CDR3 DNA sequence: TGTGCCAGCAGCGACCCGGGATCAGCTAACTATGGCTACACCTTC. The V call is TRBV6-2 or TRBV6-3, the J call TRBJ1-2; D is ambiguous. The V end lost 6 bases, the J end lost 0 bases, and 14 bases lay between the germline ends. Per germline, CDR1 MNHEY and CDR2 SVGEGT. The CDR3 has 15 amino acids.

The chain uses TRBV7-3 and TRBJ1-1; 8 bases agree with TRBD1. Germline CDR1 reads SGHTA; CDR2 reads FQGTGA. The CDR3 is made up of 17 amino acids. J was trimmed by 1 base and V by 4 bases; bases with no gene match: 11. DNA for the CDR3: TGTGCCAGCAGCTCTCATCCTCCCAGGGGGCCGAACACTGAAGCTTTCTTT. Protein: CASSSHPPRGPNTEAFF.